The 29 T cell receptor beta chains below all came from one sample that was sequenced in a study of T cell responses to AZD1222 COVID-19 vaccine. Assay used: immunoSEQ multiplex PCR; TCRdb lists only in-frame clones, some missing. The sample consists of around 150,000 clones, roughly 93% of them appearing once. Sequences were derived from peripheral blood, sampled 28 days after the second AZD1222 dose. Receptor source: an adult who received the AZD1222 COVID-19 vaccine.

The chain employs TRBV3-1 (or the pseudogene TRBV3-2) and TRBJ2-7; D call uncertain. The CDR3 extends over 13 amino acids. V dropped 0 bases and J dropped 7 bases, with 10 bases sitting between them. Germline values: CDR1 LGHDT, CDR2 YNNKEL (reference sequence). This CDR3 is CASSQEFYPEQYF. Written as DNA, the CDR3 is TGTGCCAGCAGCCAAGAATTCTACCCGGAGCAGTACTTC.

J is TRBJ1-6 and V is TRBV2, with D tentatively TRBD1 (5 bases). Trimming stripped 6 bases from V and 7 bases from J, with 13 bases between. Per the germline V gene, CDR1 is SNHLY and CDR2 is FYNNEI. CDR3 length: 14 residues. CDR3: CASREGRENSPLHF. In DNA form, the CDR3 reads TGTGCCAGCAGGGAGGGCAGGGAGAATTCACCCCTCCACTTT.

As to this clone: Other nucleotide sequences from this sample produce the same CDR3. The CDR3 reads CASSSRTGGETQYF. The CDR3 DNA sequence: TGTGCCAGCAGTTCTCGGACAGGGGGAGAGACCCAGTACTTC. The chain combines TRBV27 with TRBJ2-5; 10 bases agree with TRBD1. Germline CDR1 is MNHEY and CDR2 is SMNVEV (reference sequence). The length of the CDR3 is 14 residues. With V trimmed by 4 bases and J by 4 bases, 3 bases remained unmatched.

This chain joins TRBV19 and TRBJ2-1, with 11 bases matching TRBD2. V lost 3 bases, J lost 10 bases, and 8 bases stayed unmatched. This CDR3 contains 15 residues. Germline CDR1 LNHDA, CDR2 SQIVND (reference sequence). The CDR3 DNA reads TGTGCCAGTAGTATTACCGGGACTAGCGGTTCCGAGCAGTTCTTC. Amino acid sequence: CASSITGTSGSEQFF.

V usage is TRBV7-8 and J usage is TRBJ1-3; 7 bases are a match to TRBD1. The trim removed 6 bases at V and 0 bases at J, leaving 5 bases unmatched. Looked up from germline, CDR1 is SGHVS and CDR2 is FQNEAQ. The CDR3 sequence is 15 residues long. The CDR3 DNA reads as TGTGCCAGCAGGTTACAGGGGAGCTCTGGAAACACCATATATTTT. Its translation is CASRLQGSSGNTIYF.

The chain has TRBV7-9 and TRBJ2-5; no clear D gene. This CDR3 has 13 residues. V lost 5 bases and J lost 3, with 10 bases in between. Germline V gene data show CDR1 as SEHNR and CDR2 as FQNEAQ (reference sequence). As DNA, the CDR3 is TGTGCCAGCAGCCCGAAGGCGGAAGAGACCCAGTACTTC. It translates to CASSPKAEETQYF.

The chain employs TRBV10-3 and TRBJ2-5; tentatively, D is TRBD2 (6 bases). CDR1 and CDR2 (germline): ENHRY, SYGVKD. The CDR3 spans 14 residues. The ends were cut back, 6 bases at V and 5 bases at J, with 16 bases in the middle. The CDR3 region is CAISPGGVAETQYF. CDR3 DNA: TGTGCCATCAGCCCAGGAGGGGTCGCCGAGACCCAGTACTTC.

The rearrangement joins TRBV10-3 to TRBJ1-2; 7 bases are shared with TRBD1. Germline CDR1 and CDR2: ENHRY and SYGVKD. The CDR3 sequence is 13 residues long. Trimming took 5 bases from V and 6 from J; bases not matched to a gene: 6. The CDR3 nucleotides are TGTGCCATCAGTCCGGGACAGAGGAATGGCTACACCTTC. This sequence encodes CAISPGQRNGYTF.

Only one count was recorded for this clone. V usage is TRBV6-5 and J usage is TRBJ2-7; D possibly corresponds to TRBD1 (6 bases). CDR1 is MNHEY and CDR2 is SVGAGI in the germline V gene. V was cut by 8 bases and J by 2 bases, with 13 bases left in between. The CDR3 is 13 amino acids. CDR3: CASGTQGPYEQYF. Written as DNA, the CDR3 is TGTGCCAGCGGGACACAAGGGCCCTACGAGCAGTACTTC.

CDR3 amino acids: CASSLASAGGPGTDTQYF. The CDR3 DNA reads as TGCGCCAGCAGCTTGGCCTCAGCGGGAGGGCCGGGCACAGATACGCAGTATTTT. J is TRBJ2-3 and V is TRBV5-1; TRBD2 agrees at 10 bases. Germline trimming cut 0 bases from V and 1 base from J; bases unmatched to any gene: 8. The CDR3 covers 18 residues. CDR1 SGHRS and CDR2 YFSETQ come from the germline V gene.

The chain combines TRBV7-8 with TRBJ1-5; 8 bases fit TRBD1. Germline V gene lookup returns CDR1 SGHVS and CDR2 FQNEAQ. This CDR3 is 13 amino acids long. J lost 6 bases, V lost 5 bases, and 3 bases had no gene match. DNA of the CDR3: TGTGCCAGCAGCCGACAGGGGAGTCAGCCCCAGCATTTT. Encoded protein: CASSRQGSQPQHF.

A word on this clone: Mismatch with germline at one junction end may stem from a read error. The V gene is TRBV6-4, the J gene TRBJ1-1; 8 positions match TRBD1. This CDR3 has 15 amino acids. Germline V gene sequence: CDR1 MRHNA, CDR2 SNTAGT. The DNA for the CDR3 is TGTGCCAGCAGTGAGACAGGGGAGGTGTATACTGAAGCTCTCTTT. It codes for CASSETGEVYTEALF.

The chain combines TRBV7-9 with TRBJ1-2; D is perhaps TRBD1 (5 bases). Germline CDR1 is SEHNR and CDR2 is FQNEAQ (reference sequence). V was clipped by 3 bases and J by 10 bases, with 12 bases between them. This CDR3 is built from 12 residues. CDR3 bases: TGTGCCAGCAGCTTGGGTCAGGGCGCCTACACCTTC. Protein sequence: CASSLGQGAYTF.

The genes are TRBV4-2 and TRBJ2-1; 11 bases align to TRBD2. J gave up 3 bases and V 4 bases, and 2 bases lay outside the gene matches. The germline CDR1 and CDR2 sequences are LGHNA and YNFKEQ. The CDR3 has 15 residues. The CDR3 sequence is CASSPGTSGYNEQFF. The CDR3 DNA sequence: TGTGCCAGCAGCCCCGGGACTAGCGGCTACAATGAGCAGTTCTTC.

The gene calls are TRBV7-3 and TRBJ2-2; TRBD1 matches 8 bases. The V gene end was trimmed by 6 bases and the J gene end by 5 bases; junction bases not matched to a gene: 2. Germline loops: CDR1 SGHTA, CDR2 FQGTGA. This CDR3 comprises 13 residues. The chain's CDR3 is CASSWTGTGELFF. The CDR3 region has the DNA TGTGCCAGCAGTTGGACAGGGACCGGGGAGCTGTTTTTT.

The rearrangement links TRBV3-1 (or the pseudogene TRBV3-2) to TRBJ1-5, with D tentatively TRBD1 (5 bases). V was trimmed by 5 bases and J by 3 bases, leaving 11 bases between them. This CDR3 has 14 residues. Germline CDR1 LGHDT, CDR2 YNNKEL (reference sequence). Written as DNA, the CDR3 is TGTGCCAGCAGCTCCCGGGGCGACAATCAGCCCCAGCATTTT. It specifies CASSSRGDNQPQHF.

The chain uses TRBV7-6 and TRBJ2-7; 7 positions agree with TRBD2. The CDR3 extends over 15 amino acids. V lost 5 bases, J lost 3 bases, and 10 bases stayed unmatched. Germline CDR1 SGHVS, CDR2 FNYEAQ. CDR3 sequence reads: CASSRLAEAYYEQYF. CDR3 nucleotide sequence: TGTGCCAGCAGCCGCCTAGCGGAAGCGTACTACGAGCAGTACTTC.

The chain combines TRBV6-4 with TRBJ1-2; no definite D call. The CDR3 covers 14 residues. Germline lookup yields CDR1 MRHNA and CDR2 SNTAGT. The V and J ends lost 4 bases and 4 bases respectively, with 13 bases between them. The CDR3 protein is CASSGRGTAYGYTF. CDR3 nucleotides: TGTGCCAGCAGTGGGCGCGGCACAGCCTATGGCTACACCTTC.

The chain links TRBV10-3 to TRBJ2-7, with 13 bases matching TRBD2. Trimming at V came to 3 bases and at J to 4 bases, leaving 18 bases not matched to a gene. Looked up from germline, CDR1 is ENHRY and CDR2 is SYGVKD. This CDR3 spans 20 amino acids. The CDR3 region has the DNA TGTGCCATCAGTGACGCCCCCGGGGGACTAGCGGGAAGAGTGGGGTACGAGCAGTACTTC. Residues: CAISDAPGGLAGRVGYEQYF.

This rearrangement joins TRBV5-5 to TRBJ2-7; TRBD1 agrees at 9 bases. CDR3 size: 15 residues. The V gene's germline CDR1 is SGHKS and CDR2 YYEKEE (reference sequence). Trimming cost V 2 bases and J 3 bases; bases outside gene matches: 6. The CDR3 DNA sequence: TGTGCCAGCAGCTTCTCTACAGGGGGCGGCTACGAGCAGTACTTC. Translating gives CASSFSTGGGYEQYF.

This chain uses TRBV7-8 with TRBJ1-2; possible D gene TRBD1, 6 bases. Trimming cost V 4 bases and J 3 bases, with 15 bases left between them. The CDR3 spans 15 residues. Germline CDR1 reads SGHVS; CDR2 reads FQNEAQ. CDR3: CASSSTYRAYYGYTF. In DNA, the CDR3 is TGTGCCAGCAGCTCGACTTACAGGGCTTACTATGGCTACACCTTC. The full variable domain, rest sourced from reference TRBV7-8 and TRBJ1-2, is GAGVSQSPRYKVAKRGQDVALRCDPISGHVSLFWYQQALGQGPEFLTYFQNEAQLDKSGLPSDRFFAERPEGSVSTLKIQRTQQEDSAVYLCASSSTYRAYYGYTFGSGTRLTVV.

The gene calls are TRBV5-4 and TRBJ2-6; D unclear. CDR1 is SGHNT and CDR2 is YYREEE in the germline V gene (reference sequence). This CDR3 is 17 amino acids long. The ends were cut back, 1 base at V and 0 bases at J, with 11 bases in the middle. The CDR3 coding sequence is TGTGCCAGCAGCTTGATGGCCAGCTCCTCTGGGGCCAACGTCCTGACTTTC. Its translation: CASSLMASSSGANVLTF.

The V call is TRBV30, the J call TRBJ2-7; TRBD1 matches 7 bases. Germline V CDR1 and CDR2: GTSNPN, SVGIG (reference sequence). V gave up 8 bases and J gave up 3 bases; unmatched junction bases: 4. The CDR3 has 11 residues. Here the CDR3 reads CAGTDSYEQYF. As DNA, the CDR3 is TGTGCCGGGACAGACAGCTACGAGCAGTACTTC.

The gene calls are TRBV2 and TRBJ1-1; possibly TRBD1 for D (6 bases). This CDR3 has 12 residues. V lost 6 bases and J lost 5, with 10 bases in between. Germline CDR1 SNHLY, CDR2 FYNNEI. The CDR3 region is CASSLDRTEAFF. The CDR3 bases are TGTGCCAGCAGCCTCGACAGGACTGAAGCTTTCTTT.

V is TRBV27 and J is TRBJ1-4, with D tentatively TRBD1 (6 bases). Germline V CDR1 and CDR2: MNHEY, SMNVEV (reference sequence). The CDR3 is made up of 15 amino acids. With 5 bases removed from V and 1 base from J, the gap between germline ends came to 11 bases. This chain's CDR3 is CASSLNRVTNEKLFF. CDR3 in DNA: TGTGCCAGCAGTCTCAACAGGGTAACTAATGAAAAACTGTTTTTT.

The chain is built from TRBV4-1 and TRBJ2-7; D not resolved. This CDR3 has 13 amino acids. Per germline, CDR1 MGHRA and CDR2 YSYEKL. The V end lost 1 base, the J end lost 7 bases, and 11 bases lay between the germline ends. The CDR3 sequence is CASSQVSYREQYF. The CDR3 DNA reads as TGCGCCAGCAGCCAAGTCTCCTATAGGGAGCAGTACTTC.

V gene TRBV29-1 combines with J gene TRBJ1-1, with D hard to call. The V end lost 3 bases, the J end lost 0 bases, and 14 bases lay between the germline ends. The CDR3 contains 15 residues. Germline CDR1 is SQVTM and CDR2 is ANQGSEA. CDR3 sequence: CSVDAPPFMNTEAFF. In nucleotides, the CDR3 is TGCAGCGTTGATGCTCCACCATTCATGAACACTGAAGCTTTCTTT. The entire variable domain, with the rest obtained from reference TRBV29-1 and TRBJ1-1, is as follows: SAVISQKPSRDICQRGTSLTIQCQVDSQVTMMFWYRQQPGQSLTLIATANQGSEATYESGFVIDKFPISRPNLTFSTLTVSNMSPEDSSIYLCSVDAPPFMNTEAFFGQGTRLTVV.

The chain is built from TRBV7-8 and TRBJ2-5; 13 bases fit TRBD2. With V trimmed by 5 bases and J by 5 bases, 8 bases remained unmatched. CDR3 length equals 16 residues. Germline V gene data show CDR1 as SGHVS and CDR2 as FQNEAQ. DNA of the CDR3: TGTGCCAGCAGCGAACTAGCGGGAGGGACCGGGGAGACCCAGTACTTC. Amino acids: CASSELAGGTGETQYF.

This chain uses TRBV11-2 with TRBJ1-5, with D perhaps TRBD1 (5 bases). This CDR3 region has 15 residues. V lost 5 bases to trimming and J lost 6 bases, with 17 bases between them. Germline loops: CDR1 SGHAT, CDR2 FQNNGV. CDR3 sequence (DNA): TGTGCCAGCAGCCGAGGGTCGGGGGGAAGTCAGCCCCAGCATTTT. Protein sequence: CASSRGSGGSQPQHF.